Presented here are 10 T cell receptor beta chains from one specimen sequenced in a study of T cells expressing NK-cell markers. TCRdb derives one entry per CDR3 protein from the 5' RACE reads, leaving out DNA. This sample carries 130,000 to 150,000 distinct CDR3 sequences, with around 12% going to the ten biggest clones. Sample: blood T cells: a sorted CD56 or NKG2C T cell subset, CD4+ or CD8+ T cells, or bulk PBMC T cells (not recorded which). Receptors were obtained from a young man in good health.

The chain carries TRBV20-1 and TRBJ2-1. The CDR3 sequence is 12 residues long. The germline CDR1 and CDR2 sequences are DFQATT and SNEGSKA (reference sequence). The CDR3 loop is CSARSLANEQFF.

The chain recombines TRBV24-1 with TRBJ1-5; lacking DNA, the TRBD1 call made by TCRdb goes unchecked. The CDR3 length is 16 residues. Germline V gene lookup returns CDR1 KGHDR and CDR2 SFDVKD. CDR3 sequence reads: CATSDAQDISNQPQHF.

The chain uses TRBV20-1 and TRBJ2-2. The CDR3 consists of 15 residues. Germline assignment: CDR1 DFQATT and CDR2 SNEGSKA (reference sequence). The CDR3 here is CSAWDSLINTGELFF.

This chain connects TRBV12-3 or TRBV12-4 to TRBJ1-4; TCRdb's D gene call, TRBD1, goes unchecked for lack of DNA. The CDR3 runs 14 residues. The CDR3 loop is CASSLQGIGEKLFF.

The chain has TRBV7-9 and TRBJ1-5; the D call of TRBD1 rests on TCRdb alone, since no DNA is present to check it. CDR3 length equals 14 residues. Germline CDR1 SEHNR, CDR2 FQNEAQ (reference sequence). The CDR3: CASSPAGGNQPQHF.

V is TRBV12-3 or TRBV12-4 and J is TRBJ2-1; TCRdb's D gene call, TRBD2, goes unchecked for lack of DNA. The CDR3 spans 20 residues. The CDR3 loop reads CASSLGAGLAGGPIYNEQFF.

The J gene is TRBJ2-1, the V gene TRBV19; no DNA is available, so the TRBD2 call from TCRdb remains unchecked. The CDR3 length is 16 residues. Germline CDR1 and CDR2: LNHDA and SQIVND (reference sequence). The chain's CDR3 is CASSIRAGRSSNEQFF.

The chain uses TRBV20-1 and TRBJ2-1; without DNA, the TCRdb call of TRBD2 cannot be checked. Germline-derived CDR1 and CDR2 are DFQATT and SNEGSKA (reference sequence). The CDR3 totals 17 residues. CDR3 in amino acids: CSARGTSGPRTNNEQFF.

The CDR3 loop is CASSQGANNQPQHF. The chain is built from TRBV12-3 or TRBV12-4 and TRBJ1-5; TCRdb returns TRBD1, unconfirmable since there is no DNA. The CDR3 contains 14 residues.

The chain combines TRBV6-2 or TRBV6-3 with TRBJ2-3; TCRdb gives TRBD1 as the D gene, but with no DNA this cannot be confirmed. Germline lookup yields CDR1 MNHEY and CDR2 SVGEGT. The CDR3 runs to 14 residues. The CDR3 protein is CASSRQGGGDTQYF.